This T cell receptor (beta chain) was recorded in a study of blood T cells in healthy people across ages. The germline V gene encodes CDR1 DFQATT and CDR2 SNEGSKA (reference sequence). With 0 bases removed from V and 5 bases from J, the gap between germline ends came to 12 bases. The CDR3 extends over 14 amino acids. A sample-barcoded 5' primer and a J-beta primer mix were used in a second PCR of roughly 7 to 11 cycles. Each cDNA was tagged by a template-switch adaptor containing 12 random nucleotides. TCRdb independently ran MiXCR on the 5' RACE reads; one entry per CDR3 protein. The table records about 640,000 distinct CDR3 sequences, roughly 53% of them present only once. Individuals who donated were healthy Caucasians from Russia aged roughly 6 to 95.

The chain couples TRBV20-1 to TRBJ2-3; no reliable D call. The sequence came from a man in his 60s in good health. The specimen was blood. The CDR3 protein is CSARDAAPRDTQYF. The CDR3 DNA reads TGCAGTGCTAGAGATGCGGCCCCGAGAGATACGCAGTATTTT.